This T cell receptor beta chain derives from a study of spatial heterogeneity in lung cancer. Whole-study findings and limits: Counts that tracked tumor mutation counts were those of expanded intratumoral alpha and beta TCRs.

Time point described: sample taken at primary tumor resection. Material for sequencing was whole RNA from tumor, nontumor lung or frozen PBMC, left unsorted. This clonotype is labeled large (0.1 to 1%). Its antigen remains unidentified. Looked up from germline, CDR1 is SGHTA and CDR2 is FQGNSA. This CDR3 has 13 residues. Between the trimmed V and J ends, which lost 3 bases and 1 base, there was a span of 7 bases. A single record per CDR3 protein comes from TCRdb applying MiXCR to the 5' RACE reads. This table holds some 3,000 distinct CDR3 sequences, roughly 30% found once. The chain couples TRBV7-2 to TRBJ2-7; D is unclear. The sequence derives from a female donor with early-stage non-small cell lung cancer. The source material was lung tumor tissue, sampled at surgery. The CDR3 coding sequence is TGTGCCAGCAGCTTGTACGGTTCCTACGAGCAGTACTTC. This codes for CASSLYGSYEQYF.